This T cell receptor (beta chain) was identified in a study of radiotherapy plus CTLA-4 blockade in lung cancer. Study in general: Patients showed objective responses in 15% to 20% of cases, and disease control was achieved by 25% to 35%.

In the case of this clone: The target antigen is unknown.

Germline loops: CDR1 SGHRS, CDR2 YFSETQ. Trimming removed 1 base at V and 6 bases at J, with 16 bases between. This CDR3 has 15 residues. Overall study results and limits: In blood, after radiotherapy plus ipilimumab, tumor-derived TCR clones expanded. Interferon-beta, together with early blood T cell clone dynamics, reportedly best predicted response.

Those with chemo-refractory metastatic non-small-cell lung cancer were treated with focal radiation combined with CTLA-4 blockade using ipilimumab. TCRdb's table, derived via immunoSEQ multiplex PCR, lists solely in-frame clones and lacks some. The sample lists 60,000 or so clones; 70% to 85% were seen once. The clonotype was recovered from a human donor with non-small cell lung cancer who had a partial response to radiotherapy plus ipilimumab. The material sequenced was peripheral blood, taken from a patient treated with radiotherapy plus ipilimumab. V and J are TRBV5-1 and TRBJ1-1; D unresolved. CDR3 bases: TGCGCCAGCAGCTTGTCGCAGGTCGGCTCGGCTGAAGCTTTCTTT. Translating it yields CASSLSQVGSAEAFF.